A single sample gave rise to the 25 T cell receptor beta chains below, sequenced in a study of blood T cell repertoires in COVID-19. Sequencing used immunoSEQ multiplex PCR; TCRdb keeps in-frame clones, though not all of them. The sample holds about 160,000 clones, 70% to 90% seen once. The specimen sequenced was peripheral blood. The receptors derive from a woman aged 45-65 years with COVID-19, enrolled during active disease.

CDR3 DNA: TGTGCCAGCAGTGCCGTTTGGGCCGGCGGGATAAGCAATCAGCCCCAGCATTTT. It codes for CASSAVWAGGISNQPQHF. V and J are TRBV6-1 and TRBJ1-5; D unresolved. The V gene's germline CDR1 is MNHNS and CDR2 SASEGT. Trimming pared 4 bases from V and 1 base from J, leaving 20 bases between. The CDR3 length is 18 residues.

CDR3 coding DNA: TGTGCCAGCCGACTATGGACAGATTCCAACACTGAAGCTTTCTTT. Amino acid sequence: CASRLWTDSNTEAFF. The V and J genes are TRBV19 and TRBJ1-1, with TRBD1 as a possible D gene (6 bases). Germline V gene sequence: CDR1 LNHDA, CDR2 SQIVND (reference sequence). This CDR3 comprises 15 residues. The germline V and J ends were trimmed by 9 bases and 2 bases, with 19 bases remaining between them.

This clone has a handful of counts. The chain links TRBV5-1 to TRBJ2-5; 7 nucleotides line up with TRBD2. The J segment lost 4 bases and the V segment lost 4 bases, leaving 7 bases of the junction unmatched. Germline CDR1 reads SGHRS; CDR2 reads YFSETQ. The CDR3 contains 14 residues. The CDR3, as DNA: TGCGCCAGCAGCGACGGGCGGGGGTCAGAGACCCAGTACTTC. Translated, it gives CASSDGRGSETQYF.

The rearrangement links TRBV7-2 to TRBJ2-7; 7 nucleotides line up with TRBD2. J was trimmed by 1 base and V by 1 base; bases with no gene match: 4. The germline V gene has CDR1 SGHTA and CDR2 FQGNSA. This CDR3 contains 15 residues. The CDR3 sequence: CASSLEAGPSYEQYF. CDR3 sequence (DNA): TGTGCCAGCAGCTTAGAAGCGGGGCCATCCTACGAGCAGTACTTC.

This clone was seen a single time. The J gene is TRBJ2-5, the V gene TRBV25-1, with 7 positions matching TRBD2. Germline loops: CDR1 MGHDK, CDR2 SYGVNS. Unmatched junction bases numbered 8, after V lost 3 bases and J lost 4 bases. The CDR3 consists of 15 residues. In DNA, the CDR3 is TGTGCCAGCAGTGATTCGGGCAGGGAGGGAGAGACCCAGTACTTC. Amino acid sequence: CASSDSGREGETQYF.

The chain employs TRBV5-1 and TRBJ2-1, with TRBD1 identical over 7 bases. This CDR3 region has 19 residues. CDR1 is SGHRS, CDR2 YFSETQ, per germline. Trimming cost V 2 bases and J 5 bases; bases outside gene matches: 19. Written as DNA, the CDR3 is TGCGCCAGCAGCTTCTCCCCGACCTCTTCTGGCAGGGGGAACAATGAGCAGTTCTTC. It codes for CASSFSPTSSGRGNNEQFF.

The chain links TRBV19 to TRBJ1-3, with D maybe TRBD1 (5 bases). This CDR3 spans 15 amino acids. V lost 3 bases, J lost 0 bases, and 9 bases lay in between. Looked up from germline, CDR1 is LNHDA and CDR2 is SQIVND (reference sequence). CDR3 sequence reads: CASSMTEISGNTIYF. CDR3 in DNA: TGTGCCAGTAGTATGACAGAGATCTCTGGAAACACCATATATTTT.

The genes are TRBV18 and TRBJ2-1, with 10 bases fitting TRBD1. Germline V gives CDR1 KGHSH, CDR2 LQKENI. CDR3 size: 16 residues. J lost 6 bases, V lost 2 bases, and 7 bases had no gene match. CDR3 loop: CASSPGRTGGINEQFF. CDR3 nucleotides: TGTGCCAGCTCACCAGGTCGGACAGGGGGGATCAATGAGCAGTTCTTC.

The rearrangement links TRBV25-1 to TRBJ1-4; D unclear. This CDR3 region has 9 residues. Per the germline V gene, CDR1 is MGHDK and CDR2 is SYGVNS. Trimming cost V 7 bases and J 11 bases, with 5 bases left between them. This chain's CDR3 is CASKLKLFF. The CDR3 coding sequence is TGTGCCAGCAAGCTGAAACTGTTTTTT.

This rearrangement joins TRBV7-2 to TRBJ2-7; maybe TRBD2 (5 bases). The V end was cut by 2 bases, the J end by 3 bases, with 17 bases between. The V gene's germline CDR1 is SGHTA and CDR2 FQGNSA. The CDR3 is made up of 16 amino acids. CDR3 protein: CASSLRGIGGNYEQYF. The CDR3 region has the DNA TGTGCCAGCAGCTTAAGAGGGATTGGAGGAAACTACGAGCAGTACTTC.

This clone was found once. This chain links TRBV20-1 with TRBJ2-5; the match to TRBD2 covers 9 bases. Trimming took 3 bases from V and 4 from J; bases not matched to a gene: 6. The CDR3 contains 14 residues. Per the germline V gene, CDR1 is DFQATT and CDR2 is SNEGSKA (reference sequence). CDR3 protein: CSASSGGESETQYF. CDR3 DNA sequence: TGCAGTGCTAGTAGCGGGGGTGAATCAGAGACCCAGTACTTC.

CDR3 sequence reads: CASSPVAGVGTDTQYF. CDR3 coding DNA: TGTGCCAGCAGCCCCGTGGCGGGGGTGGGCACAGATACGCAGTATTTT. The chain is built from TRBV7-9 and TRBJ2-3, with 7 bases fitting TRBD2. CDR1 is SEHNR and CDR2 is FQNEAQ in the germline V gene (reference sequence). The V segment lost 5 bases and the J segment 1 base; nucleotides outside the gene matches: 9. This CDR3 contains 16 residues.

The chain has TRBV7-2 and TRBJ1-6; TRBD1 might be the D (5 bases). This CDR3 has 16 amino acids. Trimming shortened V by 4 bases and J by 4 bases, and 14 bases separated the two germline ends. From germline, CDR1 is SGHTA and CDR2 FQGNSA. The CDR3 sequence: CASSWGRGSYNSPLHF. In nucleotides, the CDR3 is TGTGCCAGCAGCTGGGGGAGGGGATCTTATAATTCACCCCTCCACTTT. The full variable domain, in which reference TRBV7-2 and TRBJ1-6 provide the parts outside the CDR3, is GAGVSQSPSNKVTEKGKDVELRCDPISGHTALYWYRQSLGQGLEFLIYFQGNSAPDKSGLPSDRFSAERTGGSVSTLTIQRTQQEDSAVYLCASSWGRGSYNSPLHFGNGTRLTVT.

The V call is TRBV18, the J call TRBJ2-5, with D unresolved. This CDR3 comprises 12 residues. Looked up from germline, CDR1 is KGHSH and CDR2 is LQKENI. Trimming cost V 0 bases and J 6 bases, with 5 bases left between them. CDR3 residues: CASSPPLKTQYF. The DNA of the CDR3 is TGTGCCAGCTCACCACCGTTAAAGACCCAGTACTTC. Drawing the rest from reference TRBV18 and TRBJ2-5, the complete variable domain is NAGVMQNPRHLVRRRGQEARLRCSPMKGHSHVYWYRQLPEEGLKFMVYLQKENIIDESGMPKERFSAEFPKEGPSILRIQQVVRGDSAAYFCASSPPLKTQYFGPGTRLLVL.

This clone has only one observation. V is TRBV28 and J is TRBJ2-2; 15 bases fit TRBD2. CDR3 size: 17 residues. V lost 3 bases and J lost 5; bases outside the gene matches: 4. Germline values: CDR1 MDHEN, CDR2 SYDVKM. The CDR3 DNA is TGTGCCAGCAGTTTGGGACTAGCGGGGGGTCGAACCGGGGAGCTGTTTTTT. It encodes CASSLGLAGGRTGELFF.

The gene calls are TRBV11-2 and TRBJ2-7; D unresolved. CDR3 length: 14 amino acids. In germline, CDR1 is SGHAT, CDR2 FQNNGV. Between the trimmed V and J ends, which lost 0 bases and 5 bases, there was a span of 11 bases. The CDR3 loop reads CASSLDRRVHEQYF. The DNA for the CDR3 is TGTGCCAGCAGCTTAGATCGACGGGTCCACGAGCAGTACTTC.

This chain uses TRBV28 with TRBJ1-2, with 8 bases fitting TRBD1. J gave up 6 bases and V 4 bases, and 7 bases lay outside the gene matches. The length of the CDR3 is 14 residues. The germline V gene has CDR1 MDHEN and CDR2 SYDVKM. Here the CDR3 reads CASSSSQGADGYTF. DNA of the CDR3: TGTGCCAGCAGTTCAAGTCAGGGGGCGGATGGCTACACCTTC.

The rearrangement joins TRBV6-1 to TRBJ2-7; 8 bases are shared with TRBD1. Germline V gene sequence: CDR1 MNHNS, CDR2 SASEGT. The V gene end was trimmed by 6 bases and the J gene end by 6 bases; junction bases not matched to a gene: 1. This CDR3 spans 11 amino acids. Written as DNA, the CDR3 is TGTGCCAGCAGGACAGGGGCCGAGCAGTACTTC. Amino acid sequence: CASRTGAEQYF.

The genes are TRBV3-1 (or the pseudogene TRBV3-2) and TRBJ1-2; unclear D gene. In germline, CDR1 is LGHDT, CDR2 YNNKEL (reference sequence). The CDR3 consists of 14 residues. V was cut by 5 bases and J by 4 bases, with 14 bases left in between. CDR3 residues: CASSARGRIYGYTF. The CDR3 bases are TGTGCCAGCAGCGCCCGCGGGCGGATCTATGGCTACACCTTC.

This rearrangement joins TRBV9 to TRBJ2-3, with TRBD1 matching 8 bases. This CDR3 comprises 14 residues. The V segment lost 5 bases and the J segment 5 bases; nucleotides outside the gene matches: 7. Per germline, CDR1 SGDLS and CDR2 YYNGEE. The CDR3, as DNA: TGTGCCAGCAGGCCACCAGGGGGCGAAGATACGCAGTATTTT. It is translated as CASRPPGGEDTQYF.

The CDR3 reads CASRGQSYEQYF. In DNA form, the CDR3 reads TGTGCCAGCAGGGGACAGTCCTACGAGCAGTACTTC. The V gene is TRBV6-5, the J gene TRBJ2-7, with TRBD1 matching over 7 bases. Germline CDR1 is MNHEY and CDR2 is SVGAGI. CDR3 length: 12 residues. The junction had 0 bases not matched to a gene; V was cut back by 6 bases and J by 1 base.

The chain links TRBV5-4 to TRBJ2-2; 8 bases are shared with TRBD1. Germline assignment: CDR1 SGHNT and CDR2 YYREEE (reference sequence). There are 15 residues in the CDR3. J lost 5 bases, V lost 0 bases, and 3 bases had no gene match. As DNA, the CDR3 is TGTGCCAGCAGCTTGGCAGGGGGCCGAACCGGGGAGCTGTTTTTT. This encodes CASSLAGGRTGELFF.

This clone was recorded once. The chain recombines TRBV27 with TRBJ1-2, with 7 bases identical to TRBD1. This CDR3 spans 13 amino acids. Germline CDR1 is MNHEY and CDR2 is SMNVEV (reference sequence). V trimming: 2 bases; J trimming: 7 bases; junction bases outside the gene matches: 4. The CDR3: CASSLQGGGGYTF. The CDR3 nucleotides read TGTGCCAGCAGTTTACAGGGGGGAGGTGGCTACACCTTC.

The V and J genes are TRBV2 and TRBJ1-1; D unresolved. CDR1 SNHLY and CDR2 FYNNEI come from the germline V gene. This CDR3 has 11 amino acids. V was trimmed by 7 bases and J by 6 bases, leaving 9 bases between them. The CDR3 bases are TGTGCCAGCATTGGGGAGGCTGAAGCTTTCTTT. It yields the protein CASIGEAEAFF.

The rearrangement links TRBV9 to TRBJ2-3; 7 bases line up with TRBD2. This CDR3 comprises 13 residues. Germline values: CDR1 SGDLS, CDR2 YYNGEE. The V segment lost 4 bases and the J segment 7 bases; nucleotides outside the gene matches: 6. CDR3 sequence (DNA): TGTGCCAGCAGCCCCAGCGGGGCTTATACGCAGTATTTT. Translated: CASSPSGAYTQYF.